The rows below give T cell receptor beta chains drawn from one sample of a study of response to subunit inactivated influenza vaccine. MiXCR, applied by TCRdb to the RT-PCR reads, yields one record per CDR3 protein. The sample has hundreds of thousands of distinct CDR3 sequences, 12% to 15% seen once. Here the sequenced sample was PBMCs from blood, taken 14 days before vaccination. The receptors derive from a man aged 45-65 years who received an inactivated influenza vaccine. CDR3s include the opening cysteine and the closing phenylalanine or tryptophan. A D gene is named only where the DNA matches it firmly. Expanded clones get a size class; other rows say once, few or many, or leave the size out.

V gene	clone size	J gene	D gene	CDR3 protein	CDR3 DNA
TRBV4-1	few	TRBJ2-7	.	CASSPDTYSYEQYF	TGCGCCAGCAGCCCTGACACCTACTCCTACGAGCAGTACTTC
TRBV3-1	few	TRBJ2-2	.	CASGSRNTGELFF	TGTGCCAGTGGTTCCAGGAACACCGGGGAGCTGTTTTTT
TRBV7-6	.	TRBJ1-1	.	CASSLGVPGVDTEAFF	TGTGCCAGCAGCTTAGGAGTTCCGGGGGTTGACACTGAAGCTTTCTTT
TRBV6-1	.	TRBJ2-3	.	CASSPGRHLDTQYF	TGTGCCAGCAGCCCCGGTCGACATCTTGATACGCAGTATTTT
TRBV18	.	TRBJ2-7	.	CASSPPLGYEQYF	TGTGCCAGCTCACCTCCCTTGGGATACGAGCAGTACTTC
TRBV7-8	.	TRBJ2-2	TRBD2	CASSLRLAGVTGELFF	TGTGCCAGCAGCTTAAGACTAGCGGGCGTCACCGGGGAGCTGTTTTTT
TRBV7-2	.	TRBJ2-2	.	CASSSVVGSGELFF	TGTGCCAGCAGCTCCGTCGTGGGGTCCGGGGAGCTGTTTTTT
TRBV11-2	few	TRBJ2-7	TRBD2	CASSSSSGRYEQYF	TGTGCCAGCAGCTCAAGCAGCGGGAGATACGAGCAGTACTTC
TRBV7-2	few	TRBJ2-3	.	CASSLDWTDTQYF	TGTGCCAGCAGCTTAGATTGGACAGATACGCAGTATTTT
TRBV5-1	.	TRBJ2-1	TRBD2	CASSNQPVGGGATEQFF	TGCGCCAGCTCAAACCAACCGGTAGGCGGGGGGGCCACTGAGCAGTTCTTC
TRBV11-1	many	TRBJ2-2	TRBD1	CASSPRTGEGQNTGELFF	TGTGCCAGCAGCCCCCGGACAGGGGAGGGTCAGAACACCGGGGAGCTGTTTTTT
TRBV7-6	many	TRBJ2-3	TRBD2	CASSLGTSGPRVTQYF	TGTGCCAGCAGCTTAGGGACTAGCGGGCCCCGGGTTACGCAGTATTTT
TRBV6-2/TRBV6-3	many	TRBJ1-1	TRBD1	CASSSPGQGGTEAFF	TGTGCCAGCAGTTCGCCTGGACAGGGAGGCACTGAAGCTTTCTTT
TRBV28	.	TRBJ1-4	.	CASRYTDEKLFF	TGTGCCAGCAGATACACGGATGAAAAACTGTTTTTT
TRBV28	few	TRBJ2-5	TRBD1	CASSATGNEETQYF	TGTGCCAGCAGTGCGACAGGGAATGAGGAGACCCAGTACTTC
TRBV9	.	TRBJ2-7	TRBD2	CASSALAFTYEQYF	TGTGCCAGCAGCGCACTAGCGTTTACCTACGAGCAGTACTTC
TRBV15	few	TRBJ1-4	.	CATSRDKVATNEKLFF	TGTGCCACCAGCAGAGACAAGGTGGCAACTAATGAAAAACTGTTTTTT
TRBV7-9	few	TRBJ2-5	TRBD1	CASSLMWDRGPDETQYF	TGTGCCAGCAGCCTGATGTGGGACAGGGGGCCTGATGAGACCCAGTACTTC
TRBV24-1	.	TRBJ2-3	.	CATSAVGLSTDTQYF	TGTGCCACCAGTGCGGTGGGGCTCAGCACAGATACGCAGTATTTT
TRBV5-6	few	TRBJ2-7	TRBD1	CASSLGTGGFHEQYF	TGTGCCAGCAGCTTGGGGACAGGGGGCTTCCACGAGCAGTACTTC
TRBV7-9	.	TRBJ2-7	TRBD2	CASSWGLAGGDGEQYF	TGTGCCAGCAGCTGGGGACTAGCGGGAGGGGACGGCGAGCAGTACTTC
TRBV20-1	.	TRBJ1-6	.	CSARAGARGNSPLHF	TGCAGTGCTAGAGCAGGCGCCCGGGGAAATTCACCCCTCCACTTT
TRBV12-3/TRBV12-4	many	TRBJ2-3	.	CASSLGGDSDTQYF	TGTGCCAGCAGTTTGGGGGGTGATTCCGATACGCAGTATTTT
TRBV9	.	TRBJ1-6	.	CASSTSDVRDSPLHF	TGTGCCAGCAGCACCTCAGATGTGAGGGATTCACCCCTCCACTTT
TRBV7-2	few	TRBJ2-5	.	CASSLAVVNQETQYF	TGTGCCAGCAGCTTAGCGGTGGTTAACCAAGAGACCCAGTACTTC
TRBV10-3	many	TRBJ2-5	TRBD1	CATATGKETQYF	TGTGCCACAGCGACAGGGAAAGAGACCCAGTACTTC
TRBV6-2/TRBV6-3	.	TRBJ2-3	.	CASSYYSTMDTQYF	TGTGCCAGCAGTTACTACTCCACAATGGATACGCAGTATTTT
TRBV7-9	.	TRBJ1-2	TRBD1	CASSSGTGTGGYTF	TGTGCCAGCAGCTCCGGGACAGGGACCGGTGGCTACACCTTC
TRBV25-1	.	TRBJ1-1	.	CASRLEGDTEAFF	TGTGCCAGCAGACTCGAGGGGGACACTGAAGCTTTCTTT
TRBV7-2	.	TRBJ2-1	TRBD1	CASSSWAGGWDNEQFF	TGTGCCAGCAGTTCCTGGGCAGGGGGCTGGGACAATGAGCAGTTCTTC
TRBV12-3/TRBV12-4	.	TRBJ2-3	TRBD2	CASSPAGGGAPDTQYF	TGTGCCAGCAGTCCGGCTGGCGGGGGGGCGCCAGATACGCAGTATTTT
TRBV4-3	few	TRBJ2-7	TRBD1	CASSQEGTANEQYF	TGCGCCAGCAGCCAAGAAGGGACAGCTAACGAGCAGTACTTC
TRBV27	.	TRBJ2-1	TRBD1	CASSGDRGGNEQFF	TGTGCCAGCAGCGGGGACAGGGGGGGCAATGAGCAGTTCTTC
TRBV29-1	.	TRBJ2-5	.	CSVEVRLQETQYF	TGCAGCGTTGAAGTCAGACTTCAAGAGACCCAGTACTTC
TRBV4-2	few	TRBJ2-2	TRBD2	CASSPLSGVGTGELFF	TGTGCCAGCAGCCCCCTTAGCGGGGTTGGCACCGGGGAGCTGTTTTTT
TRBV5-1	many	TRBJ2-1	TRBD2	CASSLGLAGPIVNEQFF	TGCGCCAGCAGCTTGGGACTAGCGGGACCAATTGTAAATGAGCAGTTCTTC
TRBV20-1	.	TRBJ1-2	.	CSARETGPYGYTF	TGCAGTGCTAGAGAGACAGGACCGTATGGCTACACCTTC
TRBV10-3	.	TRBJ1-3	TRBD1	CASHRGLGNTIYF	TGTGCCTCCCACAGGGGGCTCGGAAACACCATATATTTT
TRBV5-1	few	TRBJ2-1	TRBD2	CASSFEAERTSGAIPYEQFF	TGCGCCAGCAGCTTCGAGGCAGAACGGACTAGCGGGGCCATACCATACGAGCAGTTCTTC
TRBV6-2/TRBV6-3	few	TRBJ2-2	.	CASSYRLTGELFF	TGTGCCAGCAGTTACCGACTAACCGGGGAGCTGTTTTTT
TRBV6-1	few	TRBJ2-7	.	CASSHQGDISYEQYF	TGTGCCAGCAGCCACCAAGGTGACATCTCCTACGAGCAGTACTTC
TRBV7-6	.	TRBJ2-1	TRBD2	CASSRPRTGRTRTHNEQFF	TGTGCCAGCAGCCGCCCGAGGACCGGTCGGACTAGGACACACAATGAGCAGTTCTTC
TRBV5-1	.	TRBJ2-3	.	CASSLGRGHAEDTQYF	TGCGCCAGCAGCTTGGGGCGGGGGCATGCGGAAGATACGCAGTATTTT